Listed below are T cell receptor beta chains from one sample, sequenced in a study of blood T cell repertoires in COVID-19. The assay was immunoSEQ multiplex PCR, and TCRdb's table has in-frame clones only and misses some. The sample holds approximately 140,000 clones, approximately 86% seen once. The sequenced sample consisted of peripheral blood. The origin of the receptors is a man aged 65 to 85 with acute or convalescent COVID-19. The CDR3 runs from the conserved cysteine through the conserved F or W. Fields, in order: J gene, clone size, D gene, V gene, CDR3 DNA, CDR3 protein. D genes are given only for firm matches. Size is stated for part of the rows, as once, few or many counts, or as a class when the clone is expanded.

TRBJ1-5 - TRBD1 TRBV6-2/TRBV6-3 TGTGCCAGCAGTTTTACATCCAGAACAGGGGGCGTTCGGCAGCCCCAGCATTTT CASSFTSRTGGVRQPQHF
TRBJ1-6 - - TRBV28 TGTGCCAGCAGTTCTGTCCCTACGGGGGTGGGCTCCAATTCACCCCTCCACTTT CASSSVPTGVGSNSPLHF
TRBJ2-6 - - TRBV4-1 TGCGCCAGCAGCCTCATACAGGGCTCTGGGGCCAACGTCCTGACTTTC CASSLIQGSGANVLTF
TRBJ2-5 few TRBD1 TRBV5-6 TGTGCCAGCAGCTCGGGACAGGGGGAGACCCAGTACTTC CASSSGQGETQYF
TRBJ2-1 - TRBD2 TRBV10-3 TGTGCCATCACGGGGGGAGGGACTGACAATGAGCAGTTCTTC CAITGGGTDNEQFF
TRBJ2-3 - - TRBV27 TGTGCCAGCAGTCCCAGGCGGGGCACAGATACGCAGTATTTT CASSPRRGTDTQYF
TRBJ2-2 - TRBD1 TRBV5-1 TGCGCCAGCAGCTCCGCAGGACAGGGCGGCACCGGGGAGCTGTTTTTT CASSSAGQGGTGELFF
TRBJ2-1 few TRBD1 TRBV19 TGTGCCAGTAGTAACCCCCTTCGGGCAGGGGGCATGGCGGGAAATGAGCAGTTCTTC CASSNPLRAGGMAGNEQFF
TRBJ2-1 many TRBD2 TRBV2 TGTGCCAGCAGCCCAACTAGCGGGAGATCTTATGAGCAGTTCTTC CASSPTSGRSYEQFF
TRBJ1-2 once - TRBV7-3 TGTGCCAGCAGCTTAGGGGGCGGCGGCTATGGCTACACCTTC CASSLGGGGYGYTF
TRBJ2-7 - TRBD1 TRBV19 TGTGCCAGTAGTACCAGGGGGACAGGGGTTTACGAGCAGTACTTC CASSTRGTGVYEQYF
TRBJ2-1 - - TRBV24-1 TGTGCCACCAGTGGTACCACGGATGAGCAGTTCTTC CATSGTTDEQFF
TRBJ2-3 few TRBD2 TRBV24-1 TGTGCCACCAGTGGTGGGACTAGCGGGAGTGATACGCAGTATTTT CATSGGTSGSDTQYF
TRBJ1-2 - TRBD1 TRBV28 TGTGCCAGCCTCAGGGGGCTCGGTGGCTACACCTTC CASLRGLGGYTF
TRBJ2-1 - TRBD2 TRBV25-1 TGTGCCAGCAGTGGGGCCGCGGGGGGGAGCCTCTCCTACAATGAGCAGTTCTTC CASSGAAGGSLSYNEQFF
TRBJ1-4 - - TRBV7-2 TGTGCCAGCAGCTTAGTTTGGGGGGGTGAAAAACTGTTTTTT CASSLVWGGEKLFF
TRBJ1-6 - - TRBV21-1 TGTGCCAGCAGCAACAACAGGGGGCAGAGGGGTTCACCCCTCCACTTT CASSNNRGQRGSPLHF
TRBJ2-3 once TRBD2 TRBV30 TGTGCCGGAGCGGGAGGCCATACAGATACGCAGTATTTT CAGAGGHTDTQYF
TRBJ2-5 - TRBD2 TRBV5-1 TGCGCCAGCAGCTTGGGCGGGAGCGGGGAGACCCAGTACTTC CASSLGGSGETQYF
TRBJ1-5 - - TRBV7-2 TGTGCCAGCAGCCCCGGGGGGGGCGGGGGTGCGACCCAGCATTTT CASSPGGGGGATQHF
TRBJ1-1 - - TRBV19 TGTGCCAGTAGTTCACCGGGAGGTTGGGGTGAAGCTTTCTTT CASSSPGGWGEAFF
TRBJ1-3 once TRBD1 TRBV5-1 TGCGCCAGCAGCCTGCAGGGGGCTGGAAACACCATATATTTT CASSLQGAGNTIYF
TRBJ2-7 - TRBD2 TRBV11-2 TGTGCCAGCAGCTTAGGCCCCCGCCTAGCGGGGTACGAGCAGTACTTC CASSLGPRLAGYEQYF
TRBJ2-2 - - TRBV6-4 TGTGCCAGCAGTGAACTAGCCAACACCGGGGAGCTGTTTTTT CASSELANTGELFF
TRBJ1-4 once - TRBV5-4 TGTGCCAGCAGCTCAAAGGGGGAATCAACTAATGAAAAACTGTTTTTT CASSSKGESTNEKLFF
TRBJ2-7 - TRBD1 TRBV28 TGTGCCAGCAGTCAACAGGGGTTGGGGTACTACGAGCAGTACTTC CASSQQGLGYYEQYF
TRBJ1-1 once TRBD1 TRBV28 TGTGCCAGCAGTTTAGGGGGGACAGTGGGCCCTCAAGCTTTCTTT CASSLGGTVGPQAFF
TRBJ2-1 - - TRBV29-1 TGCAGCGTTGAGGCCGACTTCGGCAGAGATGAGCAGTTCTTC CSVEADFGRDEQFF
TRBJ1-4 - - TRBV24-1 TGTGCCACCAGTGATGGAGGGATTAATGAAAAACTGTTTTTT CATSDGGINEKLFF
TRBJ2-5 - TRBD1 TRBV5-1 TGCGCCAGCAGCTTGGAGGGACAGGGTCCAAGAGGGACCCAGTACTTC CASSLEGQGPRGTQYF
TRBJ2-7 few TRBD1 TRBV4-2 TGTGCCAGCAGCCAACAAGCGGGACAGGGGGCCCACGAGCAGTACTTC CASSQQAGQGAHEQYF
TRBJ1-2 - - TRBV5-1 TGCGCCAGCAGCTTGGCTCCCGGGACTAACTATGGCTACACCTTC CASSLAPGTNYGYTF
TRBJ1-5 - - TRBV3-1/TRBV3-2 TGTGCCAGCAGCCTCAGCGGGGGGCTGGGCAATCAGCCCCAGCATTTT CASSLSGGLGNQPQHF
TRBJ2-6 many TRBD1 TRBV2 TGTGCCAGCAGAGCCGGGACAGGGGCCGGGGCCAACGTCCTGACTTTC CASRAGTGAGANVLTF
TRBJ2-1 - TRBD2 TRBV7-3 TGTGCCAGCAGCTTAGTGACTAGCGGGAGGTACAATGAGCAGTTCTTC CASSLVTSGRYNEQFF
TRBJ2-1 - - TRBV29-1 TGCAGCGTTCTTACCGGGAGCTCAAACAATGAGCAGTTCTTC CSVLTGSSNNEQFF
TRBJ1-5 - - TRBV7-9 TGTGCCAGCAGCTTGGCGGGGAGTGGGCAGCCCCAGCATTTT CASSLAGSGQPQHF
TRBJ2-1 - TRBD1 TRBV19 TGTGCCAGTAGGAGGTCGGGACAGACTTACAATGAGCAGTTCTTC CASRRSGQTYNEQFF
TRBJ2-5 - - TRBV6-2/TRBV6-3 TGTGCCAGCAGTACGGGACTTTCGTACCAAGAGACCCAGTACTTC CASSTGLSYQETQYF
TRBJ2-7 - TRBD2 TRBV10-1 TGCGCCAGCAGAACTAGCGACACCTACGAGCAGTACTTC CASRTSDTYEQYF
TRBJ2-1 - TRBD2 TRBV3-1/TRBV3-2 TGTGCCAGCAGCCAAGATAGGGGACTAGCGGGAGTAAATGAGCAGTTCTTC CASSQDRGLAGVNEQFF
TRBJ1-4 - TRBD1 TRBV19 TGTGCCAGGCTATATAGGGGGCAGGGTAATGAAAAACTGTTTTTT CARLYRGQGNEKLFF
TRBJ1-1 once - TRBV6-5 TGTGCCAGCTCAGGGGAGAGGAACACTGAAGCTTTCTTT CASSGERNTEAFF
TRBJ2-7 - - TRBV28 TGTGCCAGCAGTTTCCGCTCAGGGGAATACTCCTACGAGCAGTACTTC CASSFRSGEYSYEQYF
TRBJ2-2 - - TRBV7-9 TGTGCCAGCAGCTTAAGCGGAACCCACACCGGGGAGCTGTTTTTT CASSLSGTHTGELFF
TRBJ2-3 - - TRBV11-2 TGTGCCAGCAGCTTAGATAGAGTCGGGGATACGCAGTATTTT CASSLDRVGDTQYF
TRBJ2-3 - TRBD2 TRBV27 TGTGCCACCACACGGGGGGGGGCGCCCGATACGCAGTATTTT CATTRGGAPDTQYF
TRBJ2-5 - - TRBV9 TGTGCCAGCAGCCGAGGAGGAGGTCTGGAGACCCAGTACTTC CASSRGGGLETQYF
TRBJ2-3 - - TRBV5-1 TGCGCCAGCAGCTTGGGGCTCCACACAGATACGCAGTATTTT CASSLGLHTDTQYF
TRBJ2-2 - TRBD2 TRBV19 TGTGCCAGTAGTCCAAGGACTAGCGGGAGTTGGACCGGGGAGCTGTTTTTT CASSPRTSGSWTGELFF
TRBJ2-6 - - TRBV15 TGTGCCACCAGCACGAGTCAGGGTTTAGACGGGGCCAACGTCCTGACTTTC CATSTSQGLDGANVLTF
TRBJ2-7 - TRBD1 TRBV11-2 TGTGCCAGCAGCCCGCAGACAGGGGGAGTCTACGAGCAGTACTTC CASSPQTGGVYEQYF
TRBJ2-1 once TRBD2 TRBV4-1 TGCGCCAGCAGCCAAGTAGCGGGAGGGAGGGTAGAGCAGTTCTTC CASSQVAGGRVEQFF
TRBJ2-5 - TRBD1 TRBV5-6 TGTGCCAGCAGCTTACCGGGACAGGGTCTAGAGACCCAGTACTTC CASSLPGQGLETQYF